This T cell receptor (beta chain) was obtained from a study of T cell responses to AZD1222 COVID-19 vaccine. Germline CDR1 reads KGHSH; CDR2 reads LQKENI. Trimming at V came to 1 base and at J to 7 bases, leaving 4 bases not matched to a gene. The CDR3 length is 15 residues. Overall study results and limits: Spike-specific TCR breadth and depth rose after two AZD1222 doses. Spike was spanned by vaccine-associated CD4 TCRs, which were dominant at 160-218 and 743-854. The sample set comprised mostly white British donors with more females, and clonal diversity was possibly underestimated.

A word on this clone: Its specificity is unknown.

Clones were sequenced by immunoSEQ multiplex PCR, and TCRdb holds only the in-frame ones, with some missing. The repertoire holds 75,000 to 85,000 clones, with more than 90% as singletons. The source was peripheral blood, collected on day 0 of AZD1222 vaccination. The TCR was taken from an adult in good health. J is TRBJ1-4 and V is TRBV18; 9 bases line up with TRBD1. In nucleotides, the CDR3 is TGTGCCAGCTCACCACTGGGACAGGGTCCTGAAAAACTGTTTTTT. Protein: CASSPLGQGPEKLFF.